This TCR beta chain was profiled in a study of blood T cell repertoires in COVID-19. Germline V gene lookup returns CDR1 SGHTA and CDR2 FQGTGA. This CDR3 region has 14 residues. V lost 1 base, J lost 8 bases, and 4 bases stayed unmatched. Here immunoSEQ multiplex PCR was the method, and the copy in TCRdb shows in-frame clones only, minus some. There are about 300,000 clones in the sample; 70% to 90% occur only once, and approximately 5.3% lies in the top ten. The rearrangement joins TRBV7-3 to TRBJ2-1, with 8 bases aligning to TRBD2. This TCR came from a woman aged 25-40 years who had recovered from COVID-19. Sequenced input: PBMCs or T cells enriched from blood (not recorded which). In DNA, the CDR3 is TGTGCCAGCAGCTTAAACGGGGGGGCCGATGAGCAGTTCTTC. As protein: CASSLNGGADEQFF.